A few counts support the clone carrying this T cell receptor (beta chain). This entry is derived from a study of T-cell reconstitution after alpha-beta-depleted transplantation in children. The library targeted TCRbeta and was prepared with unique molecular identifiers. TCRdb reanalysed the PCR reads using MiXCR and keeps one entry per CDR3 protein. This sample has 780,000 or so distinct CDR3 sequences; less than 20% occur once, and the top ten carry just under 5%. The input for sequencing was PBMCs, mostly from graft donor cells, taken 360 days after TCRalphabeta/CD19-depleted stem cell transplant. This TCR derives from a male patient younger than 18 who had a stem cell transplant for acute lymphoblastic leukemia, so the T cells may come from the graft donor.

CDR3 loop: CASRMSAGVAKNIQYF. The CDR3 coding sequence is TGTGCCAGCAGAATGTCCGCGGGGGTAGCCAAAAACATTCAGTACTTC. The J gene is TRBJ2-4, the V gene TRBV25-1; 7 nucleotides match TRBD2. From germline, CDR1 is MGHDK and CDR2 SYGVNS. The trim removed 6 bases at V and 0 bases at J, leaving 8 bases unmatched. This CDR3 contains 16 residues.